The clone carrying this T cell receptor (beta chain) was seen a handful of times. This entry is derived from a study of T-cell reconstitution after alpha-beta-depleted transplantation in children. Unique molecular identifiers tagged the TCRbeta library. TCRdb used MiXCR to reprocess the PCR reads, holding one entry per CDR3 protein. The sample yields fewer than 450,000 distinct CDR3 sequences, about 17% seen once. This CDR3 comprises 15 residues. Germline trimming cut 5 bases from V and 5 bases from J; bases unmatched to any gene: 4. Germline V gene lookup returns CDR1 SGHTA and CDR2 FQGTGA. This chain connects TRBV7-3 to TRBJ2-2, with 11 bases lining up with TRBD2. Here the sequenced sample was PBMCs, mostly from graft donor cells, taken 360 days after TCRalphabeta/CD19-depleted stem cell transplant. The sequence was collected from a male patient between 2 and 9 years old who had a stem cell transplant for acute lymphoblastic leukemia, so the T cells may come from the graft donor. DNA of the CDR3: TGTGCCAGCAGCCCACTAGCGGGAGCGACCGGGGAGCTGTTTTTT. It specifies CASSPLAGATGELFF.